These T cell receptor beta chains were read from a single sample in a study of blood T cells in healthy people across ages. TCRdb independently ran MiXCR on the 5' RACE reads; one entry per CDR3 protein. Of fewer than 900,000 distinct CDR3 sequences in the sample, around 46% were seen once. Sample: blood. The origin of the receptors is a woman aged 60 to 75 in good health. CDR3s include the opening cysteine and the closing phenylalanine or tryptophan. D genes are given only for firm matches. Clone size is stated in some rows and not others, as once, few, many or a class when expanded.

D,J,V,size,DNA,CDR3
TRBD2,TRBJ2-3,TRBV20-1,-,TGCAGTGCTAAGCCCTGGGAGCGGGGCCCCACAGATACGCAGTATTTT,CSAKPWERGPTDTQYF
TRBD1,TRBJ2-2,TRBV5-1,-,TGCGCCAGCAGCTACGGACAGGCAAGCACCGGGGAGCTGTTTTTT,CASSYGQASTGELFF
-,TRBJ2-7,TRBV29-1,-,TGCAGCGTTGAAATCGCAGGGAACGAGCAGTACTTC,CSVEIAGNEQYF
TRBD2,TRBJ2-2,TRBV10-3,-,TGTGCCATCAGGCCCACTAGCGGGACAAACACCGGGGAGCTGTTTTTT,CAIRPTSGTNTGELFF
-,TRBJ2-3,TRBV6-6,few,TGTGCCAGCAGTTCGCATACGCAGTATTTT,CASSSHTQYF
-,TRBJ1-5,TRBV28,once,TGTGCCAGCAGTTACGACAGCTTTGGGGACCAGCCCCAGCATTTT,CASSYDSFGDQPQHF
TRBD2,TRBJ2-1,TRBV6-5,-,TGTGCCAGCAGTCCCCGGGTAGCGGGGGACAATGAGCAGTTCTTC,CASSPRVAGDNEQFF
-,TRBJ2-2,TRBV5-1,once,TGCGCCAGCAGCCGGGAAGGGACGTCGAACACCGGGGAGCTGTTTTTT,CASSREGTSNTGELFF
-,TRBJ1-1,TRBV20-1,few,TGCAGTGCTAGATCCGGGGGAAGGAGCACTGAAGCTTTCTTT,CSARSGGRSTEAFF
-,TRBJ2-1,TRBV4-3,many,TGCGCCAGCAGCTCCCACAGGGTCGATGAGCAGTTCTTC,CASSSHRVDEQFF
TRBD1,TRBJ2-2,TRBV12-3/TRBV12-4,-,TGTGCCAGCATACGGACAGGGGGGATGTACGGGGAGCTGTTTTTT,CASIRTGGMYGELFF
TRBD1,TRBJ1-5,TRBV7-2,-,TGTGCCAGCAGCTTACGGACAGGGGGTCGTCAGCCCCAGCATTTT,CASSLRTGGRQPQHF
-,TRBJ2-3,TRBV2,few,TGTGCCAGCAGGCGGGGTTCGGACACAGATACGCAGTATTTT,CASRRGSDTDTQYF
-,TRBJ1-1,TRBV6-2/TRBV6-3,-,TGTGCCAGCACCCAGACACCCAGGGGCACTGAAGCTTTCTTT,CASTQTPRGTEAFF
-,TRBJ2-3,TRBV12-3/TRBV12-4,few,TGTGCCAGCAGACTATTAACAGATACGCAGTATTTT,CASRLLTDTQYF
TRBD2,TRBJ2-1,TRBV6-5,-,TGTGCCAGCAGGACTAGCGGGAGCACCTACAATGAGCAGTTCTTC,CASRTSGSTYNEQFF
TRBD1,TRBJ1-4,TRBV30,many,TGTGCCTGGAGTAGACAGGGGGAGGAAAAACTGTTTTTT,CAWSRQGEEKLFF
-,TRBJ2-7,TRBV3-1,few,TGTGCCAGCGGCAGGGGGAGGGCCTACGAGCAGTACTTC,CASGRGRAYEQYF
-,TRBJ2-2,TRBV10-3,-,TGTGCCATCGGGAGAATCCTTGACACCGGGGAGCTGTTTTTT,CAIGRILDTGELFF
TRBD1,TRBJ2-2,TRBV29-1,few,TGCAGCGTTACGGGACAGGGGGCAGGCACCGGGGAGCTGTTTTTT,CSVTGQGAGTGELFF
TRBD1,TRBJ1-2,TRBV4-3,once,TGCGCCAGCAGCCAGGAACAGGGGGAAGGCGGCTACACCTTC,CASSQEQGEGGYTF
-,TRBJ1-1,TRBV12-3/TRBV12-4,few,TGTGCCAGCAGTTTAGTCTTCGGGGGGCGCATGGACACTGAAGCTTTCTTT,CASSLVFGGRMDTEAFF
TRBD2,TRBJ2-7,TRBV28,few,TGTGCCAGCAGTTATATGTGGGGGACTACGGCCTACGAGCAGTACTTC,CASSYMWGTTAYEQYF
TRBD2,TRBJ2-1,TRBV27,few,TGTGCCAGCAGTTCCACGGGACTAGGGTACAATGAGCAGTTCTTC,CASSSTGLGYNEQFF
TRBD1,TRBJ1-4,TRBV7-9,-,TGTGCCAGCAGCTTAGCTCCGGGACAGGGGTATAATGAAAAACTGTTTTTT,CASSLAPGQGYNEKLFF
TRBD1,TRBJ2-7,TRBV13,-,TGTGCCAGCAGCCCGGGACAGATCTCCTACGAGCAGTACTTC,CASSPGQISYEQYF
TRBD2,TRBJ2-5,TRBV9,-,TGTGCCAGCAGCGTATTCCTAGCGGGAAACAATGAGCAGTACTTC,CASSVFLAGNNEQYF
TRBD1,TRBJ1-4,TRBV7-2,-,TGTGCCAGCAGCTTAGCAGGGGGCAAACTGTTTTTT,CASSLAGGKLFF
TRBD2,TRBJ2-1,TRBV6-2/TRBV6-3,-,TGTGCCAGCAAGGGAGGGAGGGCCTCCTACAATGAGCAGTTCTTC,CASKGGRASYNEQFF
-,TRBJ2-2,TRBV5-1,-,TGCGCCAGCAGTCCACAGGGTATCAACACCGGGGAGCTGTTTTTT,CASSPQGINTGELFF
TRBD2,TRBJ2-3,TRBV3-1,-,TGTGCCAGCAGGCCTAGCGGGAAGGGGACAGATACGCAGTATTTT,CASRPSGKGTDTQYF
TRBD2,TRBJ2-7,TRBV28,once,TGTGCCAGCAGTCCTCTAGCGGGAATCTACGAGCAGTACTTC,CASSPLAGIYEQYF
-,TRBJ1-6,TRBV18,many,TGTGCCAGCTCACCAACGGGGGGAAGGCGGCCTTCACCCCTCCACTTT,CASSPTGGRRPSPLHF
-,TRBJ2-3,TRBV27,-,TGTGCCAGCAGTCCCGCCCCGACAGCCAGCACAGATACGCAGTATTTT,CASSPAPTASTDTQYF
-,TRBJ2-5,TRBV9,-,TGTGCCAGCAGCGTAGCGGCGGGTGTCCAAGAGACCCAGTACTTC,CASSVAAGVQETQYF
TRBD2,TRBJ2-3,TRBV7-9,-,TGTGCCAGCAGCTCCCGGTTAGCGGGGGGGGGGACAGATACGCAGTATTTT,CASSSRLAGGGTDTQYF
TRBD2,TRBJ2-5,TRBV7-2,-,TGTGCCAGCAGCTTACGGCTAGCGGGGAGGGGGCAAGAGACCCAGTACTTC,CASSLRLAGRGQETQYF
-,TRBJ2-7,TRBV28,-,TGTGCCAGCAGCAAAGGACAGATCAGCTCCTACGAGCAGTACTTC,CASSKGQISSYEQYF
TRBD1,TRBJ1-2,TRBV5-1,-,TGCGCCAGCAGCCCATCCGGGACAGGTTTCAACTATGGCTACACCTTC,CASSPSGTGFNYGYTF
-,TRBJ1-2,TRBV10-3,few,TGTGCCATCAGTGGGTCCCTCGGGGACCCTCGTTACTATGGCTACACCTTC,CAISGSLGDPRYYGYTF
TRBD2,TRBJ2-3,TRBV7-9,few,TGTGCCAGCAGCCCAGACGCTAGCGGTAGCACAGATACGCAGTATTTT,CASSPDASGSTDTQYF
-,TRBJ2-3,TRBV7-2,-,TGTGCCAGCAGCTTTCGACAGTTCCCAGATACGCAGTATTTT,CASSFRQFPDTQYF
-,TRBJ1-1,TRBV29-1,few,TGCAGCGTTTGCAAACAGGCTAAGAACACTGAAGCTTTCTTT,CSVCKQAKNTEAFF